This section outlines one T cell receptor beta chain sequence together with its context. Its antigen is unknown. Per-base quality was not reported, and no clone a single base away is much larger than it. The library was produced with the immunoSEQ multiplex PCR assay. For the multiplex PCR, a mixture combining 60 forward primers for TCR Vbeta segments and 13 reverse primers for TCR Jbeta segments was used. A multiplex PCR assay on genomic DNA amplified the CDR3 region of rearranged TCR beta genes. The amplified TCR beta libraries were sequenced on the Illumina HiSeq System as 87-base-pair reads. Turning to the authors' computational methods: A later analysis tallied 70 million to 100 million unique TCR beta chains across the 600 to 700 repertoires, and approximately 12 million of those chains were shared by two or more donors. Raw reads were error-corrected and collapsed into unique sequences by a nearest-neighbor algorithm in which closely related sequences were merged to remove PCR and sequencing errors. To assign V, D and J gene segments, CDR3 sequences were aligned to IMGT reference sequences. For a sequence to be retained, a match of at least six nucleotides to both a V gene segment and a J gene segment was required. A rearrangement was called productive if the CDR3 had no stop codons and remained in frame with V and J, and every other rearrangement was called non-productive. CDR3 was defined by IMGT convention, running from the second conserved V-encoded cysteine to the conserved J-encoded phenylalanine. Sequences without an unambiguous match to a single V gene segment were excluded from the earlier analysis of over 500 of the donors. In an earlier analysis of more than 500 of the donors, a V segment was called functional when productive rearrangements were above 56.7%, and segregating when the standard deviation between donors exceeded 5%. A statistical classification framework was built for diagnosing cytomegalovirus status from the catalog of TCR beta chain sequences. V and J gene assignment, in a later analysis, came from comparing TCR nucleotide sequences with IMGT/GENE-DB human TR gene sequences. Using the TCRdist pipeline, a later analysis assigned CDR3 sequences along with most-parsimonious VDJ recombination scenarios. In a later analysis, each TCR beta chain was defined by its CDR3 amino acid sequence together with its V-gene family, and reads lacking a unique V-gene family were excluded. To address suspected cross-contamination and a sequencing artifact, a later analysis removed 550 to 750 highly shared, low-generation-probability nucleotide sequences. For each public chain, a later analysis derived a clonal expansion index from normalized ranks of inferred template counts within each repertoire. Generation probabilities in a later analysis came from a VDJ recombination model fitted to out-of-frame rearrangements, and those results were checked against IGoR. Hypergeometric tests were used in a later analysis to score TCR-TCR, TCR-HLA and TCR-CMV co-occurrence, with a repertoire-size bias correction applied to the TCR pairs. False discovery rates were estimated in a later analysis by permuting HLA or CMV assignments 20 times. In a later analysis, co-occurring TCRs were grouped using DBSCAN, with TCRdist sequence similarity added in when clustering inside HLA-allele-positive subsets. Co-occurrence clustering excluded repertoires with fewer than 30,000 or more than 120,000 public chains, plus five with anomalous nucleotide sharing. Held by TCRdb, this immuneACCESS table contains in-frame sequences only and omits some clones. Under half of the omission traces to an unresolved V gene where checked; the cause of the rest is unknown. D and trimming were read from the DNA, whereas the V and J calls and clone size are those reported in that table. Present in this sample are over 95,000 clones, about 78% of which were seen just once. The ten most abundant clones make up about 12% of the sample.

The source of the sample is a study of cytomegalovirus exposure and HLA in healthy donors (dated by TCRdb to about 2017). For the study in its entirety: An earlier analysis of a few hundred of the donors reported approximately 260 Gb of sequence data and 117 million unique TCR beta sequences obtained from 150 million to 200 million T cells. An early release covering 500 to 750 HLA-typed donors comprised roughly 300 gigabases of sequencing data and tens of millions of unique TCR sequences. The genetic ancestry cluster associated with self-reported Caucasian donors included 81% of the 398 genotyped donors. The study aimed to test whether cataloging public T cell receptors could reveal signatures of past pathogen exposure. Using immunosequencing, the study profiled T cell repertoires from 550 to 750 subjects and related those repertoires to cytomegalovirus serostatus. Besides the first cohort of roughly 640 subjects, a separate validation cohort made up of over 100 different subjects was used. To predict cytomegalovirus infection status, the study brought together high-throughput TCR immunosequencing, statistical association of individual TCRs with disease status, and machine learning. In a later analysis, previously published TCR beta repertoires from roughly 710 donors were re-analyzed and high-resolution HLA genotyping was added so that TCR occurrence patterns could be studied. Rather than using new phenotypic data, the later analysis identified candidate immune exposures from TCR beta sequences and from how often those sequences occurred across donors. To decide whether each TCR beta V gene segment behaved as functional or pseudogenic, an earlier analysis of 587 of the donors relied on high-throughput TCR beta sequencing. Donor age, sex, ethnicity and CMV serostatus were collected together with the repertoire data. A later genetic analysis took genome-wide SNP genotypes for about 55% of the roughly 700 donors and used that subset as a discovery cohort. All discovery cohort repertoires had been generated using a single sequencing platform. Both class I and class II loci were covered by HLA typing, at four-digit resolution. The number of typed donors differed by locus: about 620-640 for A, B, C, DRB1 and DQB1; roughly 510 for DQA1; roughly 600 for DPA1; and around 450 for DPB1. Five DR-DQ haplotypes were treated as single units for association and clustering because of strong linkage in the cohort. On average, around 240,000 unique TCR beta nucleotide sequences were sequenced per donor among 350 to 400 genotyped donors of the cohort, with 15% to 20% of those sequences being non-productive.

Paper-wide results and their limitations: A group of highly shared sequence variants was considered likely to be a technical artifact of the sequencing pipeline. When HLA alleles, especially DR and DQ, strongly co-occurred, attributing TCR associations to individual alleles was difficult. Only TCR beta chains were sequenced in this cohort, and the absence of alpha or paired-chain data limited detectable features. Specific HLA alleles were associated with 15,000 to 20,000 TCR beta sequences at a false discovery rate of 0.05 in a later analysis. According to a later genetic analysis, donors in an Asian-associated ancestry cluster had fewer N-insertions in productive TCRs than the roughly 660-donor mean. The classifier was reported to diagnose cytomegalovirus status with high specificity and sensitivity in both the original and validation cohorts. Because counts were too low, seventeen rarely observed V segments, including chromosome 9 orphons, were excluded from the earlier analysis of 587 of the donors. In a later analysis, the rate of TCR association differed among HLA loci, with DRB1 alleles having the most associated TCRs and HLA-C alleles having the fewest. In an earlier analysis of roughly 560 of the donors, most TCR beta V segments were observed in productive rearrangements about 87% or about 30% of the time, broadly matching IMGT annotations. Immune exposure information for the cohort was limited to CMV serostatus. Across donors, most TCR sequences were observed very rarely, whereas some public TCRs were present in many individuals. Some IMGT-functional V segments, including TRBV6-2 and TRBV6-3, could not be distinguished by the 87-base-pair reads and were therefore excluded. A further reported finding was that TCR beta sequences accurately predicted the HLA-A and HLA-B alleles for most subjects in the first cohort. V-gene and J-gene trimming of TCR beta chains was associated with a missense DCLRE1C variant in a later genetic analysis, and the association was replicated in an independent cohort. According to a later analysis, most CMV-associated TCR beta chains appeared to be HLA-restricted, and the HLA associations seemed to be driven largely by CMV exposure. According to a later analysis, parvovirus B19, influenza, CMV and Epstein-Barr virus appeared linked to several top co-occurrence clusters. Sequencing depth was assumed to be roughly uniform across donors in the presence/absence analyses, though that assumption may not hold. A total of 150 to 200 TCR beta chains were listed by the study as associated with cytomegalovirus. A few of the identified cytomegalovirus-associated TCR beta chains were confirmed in vitro to be specific for cytomegalovirus antigens. In a later analysis, HLA-associated TCR beta chains were found to be more clonally expanded and to have lower generation probabilities than equally common non-associated chains. It was suggested by the authors that the approach could potentially be generalized to other disease states and immunological phenotypes. Because HLA typing was missing for some donors at each locus, association tests included only the typed subset. Correlated functional status among segregating V segments might reflect linkage disequilibrium, but an unknown experimental factor could not be ruled out.

Looking up the germline V gene (reference sequence) yields CDR1 SEHNR and CDR2 FQNEAQ. Between the V and J ends, shortened by 1 base and 3 bases respectively, the junction contains 9 bases. Reading from cysteine to phenylalanine, the CDR3 counts 14 amino acids. Only the CDR3 part of the read is kept: 42 bases, read in frame from the first base. The cohort comprised hundreds of healthy bone marrow donors. At the time of sampling, all cohort members were nominally healthy, though unrecorded immune exposures were likely present. The donor tested CMV seropositive, placing the donor among the 289 seropositive members of the cohort. Each donor provided a peripheral blood sample, and peripheral blood mononuclear cells were used for TCR beta sequencing. Genomic DNA extraction from the blood cell samples was performed with the Qiagen DNeasy Blood Extraction Kit.

The specimen was PBMCs. Recombination connected TRBV7-9 to TRBJ2-5, and perhaps TRBD1 as D gene, on 5 matching bases. The TCR comes from a woman between 35 and 50 years old in good health and CMV-seropositive. The bases are TGTGCCAGCAGCTTAGATTGGGGCAAAGAGACCCAGTACTTC. This is translated as CASSLDWGKETQYF.